A single T cell receptor (beta chain) is shown here with its context. Its antigen is not identified. TCRdb reanalyzed the 5' RACE reads, giving one entry per CDR3 protein sequence and no DNA. This table lists around 260,000 distinct CDR3 sequences. The germline CDR1 and CDR2 sequences are ENHRY and SYGVKD. The CDR3 length is 13 residues. The sample originates from a study of T cells expressing NK-cell markers. General study points: These clonotypes, the leaders elsewhere, also led the CD3+CD56-NKG2C+ fraction in four donors. Of CD8+ T cells, about 1.0-7.5% belonged to dominant NKG2C+ clonotypes in more than five donors.

The chain carries TRBV10-3 and TRBJ1-6; the D call from TCRdb, TRBD1, cannot be confirmed without DNA. The sample consisted of blood T cells: a sorted CD56 or NKG2C T cell subset, CD4+ or CD8+ T cells, or bulk PBMC T cells (not recorded which). This receptor was taken from a woman aged 18 to 75 in good health. CDR3 amino acids: CAGSGQLNSPLHF.